What follows are 18 T cell receptor beta chains derived from one specimen sequenced in a study of blood T cell repertoires in COVID-19. The method was immunoSEQ multiplex PCR; TCRdb's version includes in-frame clones alone and lacks a portion of them. The sample has 140,000 to 150,000 clones, approximately 88% seen once. Specimen: peripheral blood. Source of these receptors: a woman in her forties or fifties with acute or convalescent COVID-19.

The chain couples TRBV12-5 to TRBJ2-1; 7 nucleotides align to TRBD1. CDR3 length equals 13 residues. The germline gives CDR1 LGHNT, CDR2 FRNRAP. The V and J ends lost 6 bases and 4 bases, in that order; junction bases with no gene match: 3. In DNA form, the CDR3 reads TGTGCTAGTGGGCCGACAGGGTACAATGAGCAGTTCTTC. Its translation: CASGPTGYNEQFF.

The J gene is TRBJ1-6, the V gene TRBV5-8; D gene ambiguous. V lost 4 bases, J lost 7 bases, and 12 bases lay in between. The germline V gene has CDR1 SGHTS and CDR2 YDEGEE. This CDR3 spans 14 amino acids. The CDR3 DNA follows: TGTGCCAGCAGCACAATACTTAGCAATTCACCCCTCCACTTT. This codes for CASSTILSNSPLHF.

CDR3 in DNA: TGTGCCAGCAGTAAGGACAGGGTAGCCAAAAACATTCAGTACTTC. Translation gives CASSKDRVAKNIQYF. The rearrangement uses TRBV28 and TRBJ2-4; TRBD1 matches 8 bases. The CDR3 length is 15 residues. The germline V gene encodes CDR1 MDHEN and CDR2 SYDVKM. After removal of 5 bases from V and 0 bases from J, the junction contained 3 bases not matched to a gene.

The genes are TRBV19 and TRBJ1-5; unclear D gene. Looked up from germline, CDR1 is LNHDA and CDR2 is SQIVND (reference sequence). Trimming shortened V by 4 bases and J by 2 bases, and 9 bases separated the two germline ends. CDR3 length: 14 residues. CDR3 region: CASSTSGGNQPQHF. DNA of the CDR3: TGTGCCAGTAGTACCTCCGGGGGCAATCAGCCCCAGCATTTT.

The V gene is TRBV7-2, the J gene TRBJ1-6; D is unclear. Germline CDR1 SGHTA, CDR2 FQGNSA. Deletions cut 5 bases from V and 10 bases from J, with 12 bases between. The CDR3 is 13 amino acids. CDR3 nucleotide sequence: TGTGCCAGCAGCCTCCAGGTTCTATCACCCCTCCACTTT. Its protein product is CASSLQVLSPLHF.

The chain employs TRBV18 and TRBJ2-5, with 11 nucleotides matching TRBD2. With V trimmed by 0 bases and J by 4 bases, 7 bases remained unmatched. The CDR3 spans 17 residues. The germline CDR1 and CDR2 sequences are KGHSH and LQKENI. The CDR3 DNA is TGTGCCAGCTCACCACCGACTAGCGGGAAAGCAAGAGAGACCCAGTACTTC. This codes for CASSPPTSGKARETQYF.

The chain employs TRBV3-1 (or the pseudogene TRBV3-2) and TRBJ2-3, with TRBD1 matching 9 bases. The CDR3 runs 14 residues. J was trimmed by 6 bases and V by 4 bases; bases with no gene match: 5. Germline CDR1 reads LGHDT; CDR2 reads YNNKEL (reference sequence). CDR3 bases: TGTGCCAGCAGCCCCAACAGGGGGCGGGATACGCAGTATTTT. Its translation is CASSPNRGRDTQYF.

The genes are TRBV18 and TRBJ2-3, with D unclear. This CDR3 comprises 14 residues. Trimming cost V 1 base and J 0 bases, with 5 bases left between them. Germline-derived CDR1 and CDR2 are KGHSH and LQKENI. The CDR3 protein is CASSPLSSTDTQYF. Here the CDR3 DNA reads TGTGCCAGCTCACCACTTTCTAGCACAGATACGCAGTATTTT.

The V gene is TRBV7-6, the J gene TRBJ1-2; D may be TRBD1 (6 bases). The V end was cut by 5 bases, the J end by 3 bases, with 16 bases between. The germline V gene has CDR1 SGHVS and CDR2 FNYEAQ. CDR3 size: 15 residues. The CDR3 DNA follows: TGTGCCAGCAGCAAGACACAGGGTTATGACTATGGCTACACCTTC. This translates into CASSKTQGYDYGYTF.

The chain links TRBV19 to TRBJ1-5; D possibly corresponds to TRBD1 (5 bases). This CDR3 has 17 amino acids. CDR1 and CDR2 from the germline V gene are LNHDA and SQIVND (reference sequence). V lost 4 bases and J lost 0, with 16 bases in between. Written as DNA, the CDR3 is TGTGCCAGTAGTACCTACGGGGGGGGAACTAGCAATCAGCCCCAGCATTTT. Translating gives CASSTYGGGTSNQPQHF.

The chain links TRBV5-1 to TRBJ1-2; 9 positions agree with TRBD1. J was trimmed by 4 bases and V by 4 bases; bases with no gene match: 8. The length of the CDR3 is 15 residues. Germline CDR1 reads SGHRS; CDR2 reads YFSETQ. CDR3 DNA sequence: TGCGCCAGCAGCGTGGAACAGGGGGCGGCCTATGGCTACACCTTC. It is translated as CASSVEQGAAYGYTF. The complete variable domain, with remaining parts taken from reference TRBV5-1 and TRBJ1-2, reads KAGVTQTPRYLIKTRGQQVTLSCSPISGHRSVSWYQQTPGQGLQFLFEYFSETQRNKGNFPGRFSGRQFSNSRSEMNVSTLELGDSALYLCASSVEQGAAYGYTFGSGTRLTVV.

The chain has TRBV27 and TRBJ2-5, with TRBD2 matching 10 bases. V lost 0 bases, J lost 4 bases, and 5 bases stayed unmatched. The germline CDR1 and CDR2 sequences are MNHEY and SMNVEV (reference sequence). This CDR3 is built from 16 residues. The DNA of the CDR3 is TGTGCCAGCAGTTTATCGTCGAGCGGGAGGGGAGAGACCCAGTACTTC. Its translation: CASSLSSSGRGETQYF.

The chain combines TRBV19 with TRBJ1-4; 9 positions agree with TRBD1. The CDR3 runs 15 residues. Germline loops: CDR1 LNHDA, CDR2 SQIVND (reference sequence). J gave up 3 bases and V 4 bases, and 3 bases lay outside the gene matches. The DNA of the CDR3 is TGTGCCAGTAGTAACCGGGACAGGGCTAATGAAAAACTGTTTTTT. This gives the protein CASSNRDRANEKLFF.

The V gene is TRBV29-1, the J gene TRBJ1-4, with D possibly TRBD1 on 6 matching bases. V lost 0 bases, J lost 6 bases, and 11 bases lay in between. This CDR3 spans 14 amino acids. The germline CDR1 and CDR2 sequences are SQVTM and ANQGSEA. The CDR3 DNA reads TGCAGCGTTGAAGATCTACAGGGAGATGAAAAACTGTTTTTT. It is translated as CSVEDLQGDEKLFF.

The J gene is TRBJ1-1, the V gene TRBV21-1; no check of the table's D call, TRBD1, against the DNA was made. TRBV21-1 represents a pseudogene. The CDR3 is 14 residues long. The chain's CDR3 is CASSKTVLNTEAFF. The CDR3 bases are TGTGCCAGCAGCAAAACAGTACTGAACACTGAAGCTTTCTTT.

The V gene is TRBV5-6, the J gene TRBJ1-2; TRBD1 matches 7 bases. CDR3 size: 15 residues. Germline V gene lookup returns CDR1 SGHDT and CDR2 YYEEEE. Trimming took 5 bases from V and 4 from J; bases not matched to a gene: 11. This chain's CDR3 is CASRYLQGESYGYTF. CDR3 DNA sequence: TGTGCCAGCAGATATCTGCAGGGGGAGAGCTATGGCTACACCTTC.

The V and J genes are TRBV6-5 and TRBJ2-1; a possible D gene is TRBD2 (6 bases). The length of the CDR3 is 13 residues. V shed 6 bases and J shed 6 bases, with 12 bases lying between them. Germline CDR1 is MNHEY and CDR2 is SVGAGI. The chain's CDR3 is CASRGPGGNEQFF. In nucleotides, the CDR3 is TGTGCCAGCAGGGGACCCGGGGGCAATGAGCAGTTCTTC.

This rearrangement joins TRBV28 to TRBJ2-1; D not resolved. Germline-derived CDR1 and CDR2 are MDHEN and SYDVKM. This CDR3 spans 13 amino acids. Trimming shortened V by 10 bases and J by 3 bases, and 13 bases separated the two germline ends. The CDR3 is CATTLMVYNEQFF. The CDR3 bases are TGTGCCACTACCCTTATGGTCTACAATGAGCAGTTCTTC.